This T cell receptor beta chain originates from a study of CDR3 diversity in severe acne. This CDR3 spans 12 amino acids. The germline gives CDR1 DFQATT, CDR2 SNEGSKA (reference sequence). With 5 bases removed from V and 5 bases from J, the gap between germline ends came to 13 bases. TCRdb passed the PCR reads through MiXCR, listing each CDR3 protein once. The sample lists some 90,000 distinct CDR3 sequences, roughly half occurring once. This clonotype was counted many times. The clonotype comes from a male donor in good health, serving as a control. The material sequenced was blood. The chain couples TRBV20-1 to TRBJ2-7; D is possibly TRBD1 (5 bases). CDR3: CSAPAGLDEQYF. CDR3 DNA sequence: TGCAGTGCTCCGGCAGGGCTTGACGAGCAGTACTTC.